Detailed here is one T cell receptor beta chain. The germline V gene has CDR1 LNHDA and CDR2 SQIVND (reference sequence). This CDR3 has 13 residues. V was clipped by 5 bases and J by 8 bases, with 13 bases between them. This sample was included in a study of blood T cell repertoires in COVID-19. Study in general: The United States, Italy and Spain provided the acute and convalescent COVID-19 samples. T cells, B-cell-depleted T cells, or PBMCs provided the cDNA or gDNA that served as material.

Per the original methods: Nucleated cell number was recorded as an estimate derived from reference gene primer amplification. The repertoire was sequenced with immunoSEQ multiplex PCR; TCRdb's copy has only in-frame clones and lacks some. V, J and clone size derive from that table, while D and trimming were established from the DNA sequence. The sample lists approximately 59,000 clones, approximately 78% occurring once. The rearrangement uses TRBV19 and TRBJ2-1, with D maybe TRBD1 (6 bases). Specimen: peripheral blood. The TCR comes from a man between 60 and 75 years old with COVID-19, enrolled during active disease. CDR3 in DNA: TGTGCCAGTAGTCCCCAGGGGAACGATGAGCAGTTCTTC. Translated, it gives CASSPQGNDEQFF.